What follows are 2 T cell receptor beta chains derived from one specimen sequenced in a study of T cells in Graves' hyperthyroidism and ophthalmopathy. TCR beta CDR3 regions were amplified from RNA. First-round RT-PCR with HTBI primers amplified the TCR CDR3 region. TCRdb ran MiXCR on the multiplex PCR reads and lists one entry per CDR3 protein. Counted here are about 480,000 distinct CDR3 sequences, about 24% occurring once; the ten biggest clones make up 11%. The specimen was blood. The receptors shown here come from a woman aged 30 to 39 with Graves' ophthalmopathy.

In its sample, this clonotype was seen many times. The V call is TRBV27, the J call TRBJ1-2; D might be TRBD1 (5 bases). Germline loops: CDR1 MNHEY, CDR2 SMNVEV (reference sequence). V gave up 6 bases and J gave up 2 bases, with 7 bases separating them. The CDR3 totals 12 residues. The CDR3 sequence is CASRAGNYGYTF. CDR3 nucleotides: TGTGCCAGCAGGGCAGGGAACTATGGCTACACCTTC.

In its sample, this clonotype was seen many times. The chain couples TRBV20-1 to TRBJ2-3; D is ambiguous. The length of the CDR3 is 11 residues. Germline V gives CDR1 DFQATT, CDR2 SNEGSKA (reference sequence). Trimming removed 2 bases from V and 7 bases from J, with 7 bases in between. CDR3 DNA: TGCAGTGCTAGACTCGTAAATACGCAGTATTTT. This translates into CSARLVNTQYF.